The 9 T cell receptor beta chains below all came from one sample that was sequenced in a study of T cells in Graves' hyperthyroidism and ophthalmopathy. Authors of the study amplified TCR beta CDR3 regions from RNA transcripts. The HTBI set primed first-round TCR CDR3 RT-PCR. TCRdb independently ran MiXCR on the multiplex PCR reads; one entry per CDR3 protein. The sample lists 380,000 or so distinct CDR3 sequences, approximately 13% seen once, with roughly 20% in the top ten. Sequencing was carried out using blood. Every receptor here comes from a man aged 25 to 40 with Graves' hyperthyroidism that later progressed to Graves' ophthalmopathy.

This clonotype was seen at least ten times. The chain recombines TRBV9 with TRBJ1-3; 7 nucleotides match TRBD1. The ends lost 3 bases at V and 1 base at J; junction bases unmatched: 1. The germline V gene has CDR1 SGDLS and CDR2 YYNGEE. The CDR3 sequence is 14 residues long. CDR3 nucleotides: TGTGCCAGCAGCGAACAGGGGTCTGGAAACACCATATATTTT. Amino acids: CASSEQGSGNTIYF.

The chain is built from TRBV20-1 and TRBJ1-5; weak D call: TRBD1 (5 bases). Trimming stripped 0 bases from V and 4 bases from J, with 16 bases between. The length of the CDR3 is 16 residues. The germline V gene has CDR1 DFQATT and CDR2 SNEGSKA (reference sequence). The CDR3 here is CSARDELGGWNQPQHF. DNA for the CDR3: TGCAGTGCTAGAGACGAACTGGGGGGGTGGAATCAGCCCCAGCATTTT.

This clonotype was seen at least ten times. This chain joins TRBV7-8 and TRBJ2-3; TRBD2 agrees at 7 bases. This CDR3 is 15 amino acids long. Germline V gene data show CDR1 as SGHVS and CDR2 as FQNEAQ. J gave up 1 base and V 3 bases, and 4 bases lay outside the gene matches. CDR3 nucleotides: TGTGCCAGCAGCTTGGTCCTAGCGGGCACAGATACGCAGTATTTT. This gives the protein CASSLVLAGTDTQYF.

This clonotype was seen a few times. The gene calls are TRBV14 and TRBJ2-7; TRBD1 is a possible D gene (5 bases). Germline V gives CDR1 SGHDN, CDR2 FVKESK. V dropped 0 bases and J dropped 3 bases, with 12 bases sitting between them. The CDR3 has 15 amino acids. As DNA, the CDR3 is TGTGCCAGCAGCCAAGAACCCAGGGCAGGCTACGAGCAGTACTTC. Its translation is CASSQEPRAGYEQYF.

This clonotype occurred a few times. The V gene is TRBV7-9, the J gene TRBJ1-6, with no clear D. Germline CDR1 is SEHNR and CDR2 is FQNEAQ (reference sequence). Trimming removed 5 bases at V and 7 bases at J, with 15 bases between. The CDR3 covers 15 residues. The CDR3 protein is CASSLSGQLNSPLHF. CDR3 DNA: TGTGCCAGCAGCCTCTCTGGGCAGTTAAATTCACCCCTCCACTTT.

This clonotype was seen ten or more times. This chain links TRBV6-1 with TRBJ1-6, with D perhaps matching TRBD1 (6 bases). The CDR3 is made up of 15 amino acids. V lost 4 bases and J lost 10, with 17 bases in between. Germline values: CDR1 MNHNS, CDR2 SASEGT. The CDR3 nucleotides read TGTGCCAGCAGTGGGGGAGGGGGGGGTGGCTCACCCCTCCACTTT. Protein: CASSGGGGGGSPLHF.

V and J are TRBV5-5 and TRBJ2-1; 15 bases are shared with TRBD2. Losses at the gene ends were 4 bases for V and 10 bases for J; bases not matched to a gene: 6. Per the germline V gene, CDR1 is SGHKS and CDR2 is YYEKEE (reference sequence). The CDR3 is 15 amino acids. The CDR3 DNA reads as TGTGCCAGCAGCCCCGGGACTAGCGGGGGGTGGGAGCAGTTCTTC. As protein: CASSPGTSGGWEQFF.

This clonotype was detected ten times or more. The rearrangement joins TRBV7-8 to TRBJ1-1; a weak D match, TRBD1 (6 bases). Deletions cut 2 bases from V and 3 bases from J, with 10 bases between. This CDR3 spans 14 amino acids. Germline CDR1 SGHVS, CDR2 FQNEAQ. The chain's CDR3 is CASSLTGHYTEAFF. Here the CDR3 DNA reads TGTGCCAGCAGCTTAACGGGACACTACACTGAAGCTTTCTTT.

There are many counts of this clonotype. The chain employs TRBV3-1 and TRBJ2-5; 10 positions match TRBD2. CDR1 and CDR2 from the germline V gene are LGHDT and YNNKEL (reference sequence). Losses at the gene ends were 5 bases for V and 4 bases for J; bases not matched to a gene: 7. This CDR3 has 15 residues. The CDR3 reads CASSSLAGVLETQYF. The CDR3 nucleotides read TGTGCCAGCAGCTCTCTAGCGGGGGTATTAGAGACCCAGTACTTC.